This T cell receptor (beta chain) was captured by sequencing in a study of blood T cell repertoires in COVID-19. Looking at the study overall: The analysed material was cDNA or gDNA that came from T cells, B-cell-depleted T cells, or PBMCs.

V trimming: 0 bases; J trimming: 3 bases; junction bases outside the gene matches: 5. The CDR3 covers 15 residues. Germline V gene sequence: CDR1 MGHRA, CDR2 YSYEKL. Authors' data handling: Using reference gene primer amplification, nucleated cell counts were estimated. Some clones are missing from TCRdb's copy, which holds only in-frame ones; the method was immunoSEQ multiplex PCR. The D gene and trimming were derived from the DNA, and the V and J assignments and clone size from that table. In the table there are more than 250,000 clones, 85% to 90% of which are singletons. Input material: peripheral blood. This chain connects TRBV4-1 to TRBJ2-7; 7 nucleotides agree with TRBD2. This TCR derives from a man aged 18 to 29 with active or convalescent COVID-19. The CDR3 region has the DNA TGCGCCAGCAGCCAAGAGACGGGGGACTACTACGAGCAGTACTTC. This codes for CASSQETGDYYEQYF.